A selection of T cell receptor beta chains follows, all from one sample in a study of blood T cell repertoires in COVID-19. Profiling relied on immunoSEQ multiplex PCR, and the TCRdb table lists in-frame clones only, not all of them. The sample lists approximately 300,000 clones; about 89% were seen once. The sequencing sample was made of peripheral blood. The receptor source for this set is a man aged 35 to 55 with acute or convalescent COVID-19. Each CDR3 is given with its conserved first and last residue. The order of the fields is V gene, J gene, clone size, CDR3 protein. Clone size is not always given. Where it is, it says once, few, many or a class for expanded clones.

v_call: TRBV2
j_call: TRBJ1-4
clone_size: NA
cdr3_aa: CASSPGQGYEKLFF

v_call: TRBV7-2
j_call: TRBJ2-2
clone_size: NA
cdr3_aa: CASSPRTSGYGELFF

v_call: TRBV2
j_call: TRBJ2-5
clone_size: once
cdr3_aa: CASSGNSGGWETQYF

v_call: TRBV6-5
j_call: TRBJ1-1
clone_size: NA
cdr3_aa: CASSITENTEAFF

v_call: TRBV5-1
j_call: TRBJ1-2
clone_size: NA
cdr3_aa: CASSSATGGYGYTF

v_call: TRBV5-1
j_call: TRBJ2-6
clone_size: NA
cdr3_aa: CASSQGAISGANVLTF

v_call: TRBV5-1
j_call: TRBJ1-3
clone_size: NA
cdr3_aa: CASRNSRNTIYF

v_call: TRBV7-8
j_call: TRBJ1-2
clone_size: NA
cdr3_aa: CASSPQGQANYGYTF

v_call: TRBV5-1
j_call: TRBJ1-4
clone_size: NA
cdr3_aa: CASSLQPAGPDGEKLFF

v_call: TRBV7-6
j_call: TRBJ2-1
clone_size: NA
cdr3_aa: CASSTRGSYNEQFF

v_call: TRBV5-5
j_call: TRBJ2-7
clone_size: NA
cdr3_aa: CASSEGGLGYEQYF

v_call: TRBV12-3/TRBV12-4
j_call: TRBJ1-6
clone_size: NA
cdr3_aa: CASSSEVRGALHF

v_call: TRBV24-1
j_call: TRBJ2-3
clone_size: NA
cdr3_aa: CATSRGASGGSTDTQYF